These T cell receptor beta chains were read from a single sample in a study of CD8 T cells in Susac syndrome. TCRdb independently ran MiXCR on the immunoSEQ multiplex PCR reads; one entry per CDR3 protein. This sample has some 140,000 distinct CDR3 sequences, with around nine tenths found just once. Sample: CD8+ T cells from PBMCs. These receptors were collected from a human donor with multiple sclerosis. Both conserved end residues are part of each CDR3.

V gene,J gene,CDR3 protein
TRBV4-3,TRBJ1-5,CASSQGGGTGQPQHF
TRBV6-2/TRBV6-3,TRBJ2-3,CASSYELEPDTQYF
TRBV3-1,TRBJ2-1,CASSPSGTSAPGQFF
TRBV5-4,TRBJ2-7,CASSFLAGETYEQYF
TRBV6-6,TRBJ1-5,CASSHGLSNQPQHF
TRBV28,TRBJ2-5,CASTREQLQETQYF
TRBV6-2/TRBV6-3,TRBJ2-7,CASSGPSPYEQYF
TRBV2,TRBJ2-2,CASRVPGLAGSNTGELFF
TRBV6-5,TRBJ2-2,CASSYFSSTGELFF
TRBV6-2/TRBV6-3,TRBJ2-1,CASSETSAYNEQFF
TRBV4-1,TRBJ2-7,CASSQPGINYEQYF
TRBV3-1,TRBJ2-3,CASSPRGLAGDTDTQYF
TRBV7-7,TRBJ2-2,CASGRWLAGELFF
TRBV12-3/TRBV12-4,TRBJ1-5,CASSLGTANQPQHF
TRBV3-1,TRBJ2-7,CASSPLGTSAYEQYF
TRBV3-1,TRBJ2-7,CASSQAGLAAIYEQYF
TRBV28,TRBJ1-5,CASSYQRQPQHF
TRBV12-3/TRBV12-4,TRBJ1-5,CASTIGSRRNQPQHF
TRBV18,TRBJ2-1,CASSPPALPGNEQFF
TRBV6-6,TRBJ1-4,CASSYSSGLGTEKLFF
TRBV13,TRBJ1-1,CASSLGRRVDAFF
TRBV29-1,TRBJ2-7,CSVEVEESYEQYF
TRBV4-1,TRBJ1-4,CASSQGDRDNEKLFF
TRBV3-1,TRBJ1-3,CASSDLQGSGNTIYF
TRBV6-6,TRBJ2-7,CASSYSPQGAGEQYF
TRBV5-1,TRBJ1-1,CASGQGSNTEAFF